Listed below are T cell receptor beta chains from one sample, sequenced in a study of blood T cell repertoires in COVID-19. Using immunoSEQ multiplex PCR, the repertoire was profiled, and TCRdb retains in-frame clones only, with some absent. The data show under 250,000 clones, with around 83% seen just once and under 3.5% held by the top ten. The sample taken for sequencing was peripheral blood. The receptors stem from a man aged 50-60 years with active or convalescent COVID-19. Each CDR3 is given with its conserved first and last residue. D genes are given only for firm matches. The size entry is marked missing in some rows and otherwise reads once, few, many or a size class.

CDR3 length: 15
J gene: TRBJ1-1
clone size: once
V gene: TRBV7-2
D gene: NA
CDR3 protein: CASSRRGLGSDEAFF
CDR3 DNA: TGTGCCAGCAGCCGCAGGGGATTGGGAAGCGATGAAGCTTTCTTT

CDR3 length: 16
J gene: TRBJ2-3
clone size: few
V gene: TRBV7-9
D gene: NA
CDR3 protein: CASSFVAGISTDTQYF
CDR3 DNA: TGTGCCAGCAGCTTTGTGGCGGGGATTTCCACAGATACGCAGTATTTT

CDR3 length: 15
J gene: TRBJ1-2
clone size: NA
V gene: TRBV27
D gene: NA
CDR3 protein: CASSFSGLMVEGYTF
CDR3 DNA: TGTGCCAGCAGTTTCTCGGGACTCATGGTCGAGGGCTACACCTTC

CDR3 length: 16
J gene: TRBJ1-3
clone size: NA
V gene: TRBV11-1
D gene: NA
CDR3 protein: CASSRDYRSSGNTIYF
CDR3 DNA: TGTGCCAGCAGCAGAGATTACAGAAGCTCTGGAAACACCATATATTTT

CDR3 length: 16
J gene: TRBJ2-7
clone size: NA
V gene: TRBV10-3
D gene: NA
CDR3 protein: CAISESGGQTSYEQYF
CDR3 DNA: TGTGCCATCAGTGAGTCGGGCGGGCAGACCTCCTACGAGCAGTACTTC

CDR3 length: 17
J gene: TRBJ2-7
clone size: NA
V gene: TRBV5-1
D gene: NA
CDR3 protein: CASSSRISGHLFYEQYF
CDR3 DNA: TGCGCCAGCAGCTCTCGCATTTCGGGACACCTATTCTACGAGCAGTACTTC

CDR3 length: 14
J gene: TRBJ1-5
clone size: NA
V gene: TRBV5-1
D gene: NA
CDR3 protein: CASSLVPGEQPQHF
CDR3 DNA: TGCGCCAGCAGCTTGGTGCCGGGGGAGCAGCCCCAGCATTTT

CDR3 length: 12
J gene: TRBJ2-7
clone size: NA
V gene: TRBV28
D gene: NA
CDR3 protein: CASSLYTYEQYF
CDR3 DNA: TGTGCCAGCAGTTTATATACCTACGAGCAGTACTTC

CDR3 length: 14
J gene: TRBJ2-7
clone size: NA
V gene: TRBV19
D gene: TRBD2
CDR3 protein: CASSTSGTIYEQYF
CDR3 DNA: TGTGCCAGTAGTACATCCGGGACTATCTACGAGCAGTACTTC

CDR3 length: 16
J gene: TRBJ2-7
clone size: NA
V gene: TRBV11-2
D gene: TRBD2
CDR3 protein: CASSFGLAGGTYEQYF
CDR3 DNA: TGTGCCAGCAGCTTCGGACTAGCGGGGGGGACCTACGAGCAGTACTTC

CDR3 length: 16
J gene: TRBJ2-7
clone size: NA
V gene: TRBV2
D gene: TRBD1
CDR3 protein: CASSVIWDRGDYEQYF
CDR3 DNA: TGTGCCAGCAGTGTTATCTGGGACAGGGGGGACTACGAGCAGTACTTC

CDR3 length: 17
J gene: TRBJ1-3
clone size: NA
V gene: TRBV25-1
D gene: TRBD1
CDR3 protein: CASSGPTGDGPGNTIYF
CDR3 DNA: TGTGCCAGCAGTGGTCCAACAGGGGACGGCCCTGGAAACACCATATATTTT

CDR3 length: 13
J gene: TRBJ1-1
clone size: NA
V gene: TRBV4-3
D gene: NA
CDR3 protein: CASSPSENTEAFF
CDR3 DNA: TGCGCCAGCAGCCCCAGCGAGAACACTGAAGCTTTCTTT

CDR3 length: 16
J gene: TRBJ2-3
clone size: NA
V gene: TRBV5-1
D gene: TRBD1
CDR3 protein: CASSYGTGGPADTQYF
CDR3 DNA: TGCGCCAGCAGCTACGGGACAGGGGGCCCGGCAGATACGCAGTATTTT

CDR3 length: 15
J gene: TRBJ2-3
clone size: NA
V gene: TRBV11-2
D gene: NA
CDR3 protein: CASSLGRTYTDTQYF
CDR3 DNA: TGTGCCAGCAGCTTAGGTAGGACTTACACAGATACGCAGTATTTT

CDR3 length: 16
J gene: TRBJ2-4
clone size: once
V gene: TRBV7-9
D gene: NA
CDR3 protein: CASSFGQVGAKNIQYF
CDR3 DNA: TGTGCCAGCAGCTTTGGTCAGGTCGGAGCCAAAAACATTCAGTACTTC

CDR3 length: 15
J gene: TRBJ1-1
clone size: few
V gene: TRBV11-3
D gene: TRBD1
CDR3 protein: CASSRTGWGDTEAFF
CDR3 DNA: TGTGCCAGCAGCCGGACAGGTTGGGGGGACACTGAAGCTTTCTTT

CDR3 length: 18
J gene: TRBJ2-6
clone size: NA
V gene: TRBV7-2
D gene: TRBD2
CDR3 protein: CASSLSGGAGSGANVLTF
CDR3 DNA: TGTGCCAGCAGCTTAAGCGGGGGGGCCGGTTCTGGGGCCAACGTCCTGACTTTC

CDR3 length: 12
J gene: TRBJ1-2
clone size: NA
V gene: TRBV6-5
D gene: NA
CDR3 protein: CAIRRGHYGYTF
CDR3 DNA: TGTGCCATCCGTCGCGGGCACTATGGCTACACCTTC

CDR3 length: 15
J gene: TRBJ2-7
clone size: NA
V gene: TRBV2
D gene: TRBD2
CDR3 protein: CASLGTSGRSYEQYF
CDR3 DNA: TGTGCCAGCCTCGGGACTAGCGGGAGGAGCTACGAGCAGTACTTC

CDR3 length: 14
J gene: TRBJ2-7
clone size: NA
V gene: TRBV6-5
D gene: NA
CDR3 protein: CASSYVGRNYEQYF
CDR3 DNA: TGTGCCAGCAGTTACGTAGGCAGGAACTACGAGCAGTACTTC

CDR3 length: 15
J gene: TRBJ1-3
clone size: few
V gene: TRBV29-1
D gene: NA
CDR3 protein: CSVERAGAQGNTIYF
CDR3 DNA: TGCAGCGTTGAGAGGGCAGGGGCGCAAGGAAACACCATATATTTT

CDR3 length: 13
J gene: TRBJ1-2
clone size: NA
V gene: TRBV25-1
D gene: TRBD1
CDR3 protein: CASSLRQGDGYTF
CDR3 DNA: TGTGCCAGCAGTTTGAGACAGGGAGATGGCTACACCTTC

CDR3 length: 12
J gene: TRBJ1-2
clone size: NA
V gene: TRBV6-5
D gene: NA
CDR3 protein: CASSYKGAGYTF
CDR3 DNA: TGTGCCAGCAGTTACAAAGGGGCTGGCTACACCTTC

CDR3 length: 15
J gene: TRBJ2-1
clone size: NA
V gene: TRBV7-2
D gene: NA
CDR3 protein: CASSPPTGVRNEQFF
CDR3 DNA: TGTGCCAGCAGCCCTCCAACGGGGGTCCGGAATGAGCAGTTCTTC

CDR3 length: 16
J gene: TRBJ2-4
clone size: NA
V gene: TRBV7-2
D gene: TRBD2
CDR3 protein: CASSPGTSGGENIQYF
CDR3 DNA: TGTGCCAGCAGCCCCGGGACTAGCGGGGGGGAAAACATTCAGTACTTC

CDR3 length: 15
J gene: TRBJ2-5
clone size: NA
V gene: TRBV30
D gene: NA
CDR3 protein: CAWSQGGGGVETQYF
CDR3 DNA: TGTGCCTGGAGTCAAGGGGGGGGCGGTGTAGAGACCCAGTACTTC

CDR3 length: 17
J gene: TRBJ2-7
clone size: NA
V gene: TRBV11-2
D gene: TRBD1
CDR3 protein: CASSFHLGQVSSYEQYF
CDR3 DNA: TGTGCCAGCAGCTTCCACCTGGGACAGGTTAGCTCCTACGAGCAGTACTTC

CDR3 length: 16
J gene: TRBJ2-1
clone size: NA
V gene: TRBV19
D gene: TRBD2
CDR3 protein: CASSTREGSFNNEQFF
CDR3 DNA: TGTGCCAGTAGTACCCGGGAGGGGAGCTTCAACAATGAGCAGTTCTTC

CDR3 length: 19
J gene: TRBJ2-2
clone size: once
V gene: TRBV7-9
D gene: TRBD2
CDR3 protein: CASSLTGLAGGQYTGELFF
CDR3 DNA: TGTGCCAGCAGCTTAACCGGACTAGCGGGGGGGCAATACACCGGGGAGCTGTTTTTT

CDR3 length: 14
J gene: TRBJ2-7
clone size: NA
V gene: TRBV5-1
D gene: NA
CDR3 protein: CASSLVTGTYEQYF
CDR3 DNA: TGCGCCAGCAGCTTGGTAACAGGGACCTACGAGCAGTACTTC

CDR3 length: 16
J gene: TRBJ2-3
clone size: NA
V gene: TRBV19
D gene: TRBD2
CDR3 protein: CASSKTLAGGSDTQYF
CDR3 DNA: TGTGCCAGTAGTAAAACTTTAGCGGGAGGCTCAGATACGCAGTATTTT

CDR3 length: 16
J gene: TRBJ1-2
clone size: few
V gene: TRBV6-2/TRBV6-3
D gene: TRBD1
CDR3 protein: CASSYGYPGQGPGYTF
CDR3 DNA: TGTGCCAGCAGTTACGGATACCCGGGACAGGGCCCTGGCTACACCTTC

CDR3 length: 12
J gene: TRBJ1-1
clone size: few
V gene: TRBV29-1
D gene: TRBD1
CDR3 protein: CSADRGSTEAFF
CDR3 DNA: TGCAGCGCGGACAGGGGTAGCACTGAAGCTTTCTTT

CDR3 length: 12
J gene: TRBJ2-1
clone size: NA
V gene: TRBV12-3/TRBV12-4
D gene: TRBD2
CDR3 protein: CASRTSGNEQFF
CDR3 DNA: TGTGCCAGTCGGACTAGCGGAAATGAGCAGTTCTTC

CDR3 length: 13
J gene: TRBJ2-5
clone size: NA
V gene: TRBV5-1
D gene: NA
CDR3 protein: CASSMGSEGTQYF
CDR3 DNA: TGCGCCAGCAGCATGGGATCCGAGGGGACCCAGTACTTC

CDR3 length: 15
J gene: TRBJ2-1
clone size: NA
V gene: TRBV9
D gene: TRBD2
CDR3 protein: CASSVSATSHTEQFF
CDR3 DNA: TGTGCCAGCAGCGTGTCCGCGACTAGCCATACTGAGCAGTTCTTC

CDR3 length: 15
J gene: TRBJ2-1
clone size: NA
V gene: TRBV30
D gene: NA
CDR3 protein: CAWSVRGSSYNEQFF
CDR3 DNA: TGTGCCTGGAGTGTACGGGGGAGCTCCTACAATGAGCAGTTCTTC

CDR3 length: 18
J gene: TRBJ1-4
clone size: NA
V gene: TRBV19
D gene: TRBD1
CDR3 protein: CASSILGQGVLTNEKLFF
CDR3 DNA: TGTGCCAGTAGTATCCTCGGACAGGGGGTTTTAACTAATGAAAAACTGTTTTTT

CDR3 length: 14
J gene: TRBJ1-3
clone size: once
V gene: TRBV18
D gene: NA
CDR3 protein: CASTLDRAGNTIYF
CDR3 DNA: TGTGCCAGCACATTAGACAGAGCTGGAAACACCATATATTTT

CDR3 length: 15
J gene: TRBJ2-5
clone size: NA
V gene: TRBV4-3
D gene: TRBD2
CDR3 protein: CASSPRLARRETQYF
CDR3 DNA: TGCGCCAGCAGCCCGCGACTAGCGAGGAGGGAGACCCAGTACTTC

CDR3 length: 14
J gene: TRBJ2-3
clone size: NA
V gene: TRBV28
D gene: TRBD2
CDR3 protein: CASGSGKGTDTQYF
CDR3 DNA: TGTGCCAGCGGTAGCGGGAAGGGCACAGATACGCAGTATTTT

CDR3 length: 12
J gene: TRBJ1-1
clone size: NA
V gene: TRBV9
D gene: NA
CDR3 protein: CASSLTDREAFF
CDR3 DNA: TGTGCCAGCAGCCTTACAGACAGGGAAGCTTTCTTT

CDR3 length: 14
J gene: TRBJ2-5
clone size: once
V gene: TRBV13
D gene: TRBD1
CDR3 protein: CASSQGQVGETQYF
CDR3 DNA: TGTGCCAGCAGCCAAGGACAGGTAGGAGAGACCCAGTACTTC

CDR3 length: 15
J gene: TRBJ1-2
clone size: NA
V gene: TRBV6-1
D gene: TRBD1
CDR3 protein: CASSEFGTANYGYTF
CDR3 DNA: TGTGCCAGCAGTGAATTCGGGACAGCTAACTATGGCTACACCTTC

CDR3 length: 14
J gene: TRBJ2-1
clone size: NA
V gene: TRBV6-5
D gene: TRBD1
CDR3 protein: CASSPPDRGYEQFF
CDR3 DNA: TGTGCCAGCAGTCCTCCGGACAGGGGCTATGAGCAGTTCTTC

CDR3 length: 15
J gene: TRBJ2-2
clone size: NA
V gene: TRBV11-2
D gene: NA
CDR3 protein: CASSLGRAVTGELFF
CDR3 DNA: TGTGCCAGCAGCTTAGGCAGGGCCGTCACCGGGGAGCTGTTTTTT

CDR3 length: 14
J gene: TRBJ2-5
clone size: NA
V gene: TRBV28
D gene: TRBD2
CDR3 protein: CASSPGGRKETQYF
CDR3 DNA: TGTGCCAGCAGTCCGGGGGGGCGAAAAGAGACCCAGTACTTC